The present entry profiles one T cell receptor beta chain with its context. The CDR3 is 13 amino acids. Germline V lookup: CDR1 SGHRS, CDR2 YFSETQ. The ends were cut back, 0 bases at V and 3 bases at J, with 7 bases in the middle. Time point described: pre-treatment sample, taken before nivolumab and TIL therapy. Most excised metastases sampled were pleural nodules or supraclavicular lymph nodes. The data originate from a study of TIL therapy for anti-PD-1-resistant metastatic lung cancer. The immunoSEQ assay was v3. Assay: immunoSEQ multiplex PCR; the TCRdb copy retains only in-frame clones and omits some. The sample lists 25,000 to 30,000 clones, roughly 69% occurring once.

This chain connects TRBV5-1 to TRBJ2-7; D is unresolved. The sample here was tumor tissue, taken at baseline. The sequence derives from a woman aged 25-80 years with non-small cell lung cancer. DNA for the CDR3: TGCGCCAGCAGCTTGGACACCTTCTACGAGCAGTACTTC. This codes for CASSLDTFYEQYF.